A single sample gave rise to the 26 T cell receptor beta chains below, sequenced in a study of cytomegalovirus exposure and HLA in healthy donors. The study ran its PCR with 60 Vbeta and 13 Jbeta primers. TCRdb's copy holds only in-frame clones and misses some; the assay was immunoSEQ multiplex PCR. Its table lists fewer than 85,000 clones. Sequenced: PBMCs. These receptors were collected from a man in his thirties or forties in good health and CMV-seronegative.

The chain is built from TRBV7-9 and TRBJ2-7, with D possibly being TRBD1 (5 bases). Germline loops: CDR1 SEHNR, CDR2 FQNEAQ (reference sequence). This CDR3 contains 13 residues. V was shortened by 4 bases and J by 1 base, with 8 bases between the two germline ends. In nucleotides, the CDR3 is TGTGCCAGCAGCTGGGGCACATCCTACGAGCAGTACTTC. Its translation: CASSWGTSYEQYF.

The rearrangement joins TRBV7-9 to TRBJ2-5; D is undetermined. Germline V gives CDR1 SEHNR, CDR2 FQNEAQ (reference sequence). Trimming took 5 bases from V and 4 from J, leaving 11 bases between them. The length of the CDR3 is 13 residues. The CDR3 here is CASSPRLGETQYF. CDR3 sequence (DNA): TGTGCCAGCAGCCCTAGGCTGGGAGAGACCCAGTACTTC.

The chain combines TRBV5-1 with TRBJ1-1, with D perhaps matching TRBD1 (5 bases). V gave up 0 bases and J gave up 4 bases, with 13 bases separating them. Per the germline V gene, CDR1 is SGHRS and CDR2 is YFSETQ. This CDR3 region has 15 residues. This chain's CDR3 is CASSLAAGGGTEAFF. The CDR3 region has the DNA TGCGCCAGCAGCTTGGCCGCTGGGGGAGGCACTGAAGCTTTCTTT.

As to this clone: The same CDR3 arises from other DNA sequences in this sample as well. This chain connects TRBV6-5 to TRBJ1-1; weak D call: TRBD1 (6 bases). The CDR3 length is 14 residues. Germline lookup yields CDR1 MNHEY and CDR2 SVGAGI. Trimming removed 2 bases from V and 0 bases from J, with 7 bases in between. The CDR3 nucleotides are TGTGCCAGCAGTTACGGGACAATGAACACTGAAGCTTTCTTT. It specifies CASSYGTMNTEAFF.

The V call is TRBV13, the J call TRBJ2-1, with 9 bases fitting TRBD2. The CDR3 sequence is 16 residues long. From germline, CDR1 is PRHDT and CDR2 FYEKMQ (reference sequence). V lost 8 bases to trimming and J lost 2 bases; unmatched junction nucleotides: 10. The CDR3 loop reads CASLSRLAGPYNEQFF. In DNA form, the CDR3 reads TGTGCCAGCCTTTCGAGGCTAGCGGGGCCCTACAATGAGCAGTTCTTC.

The V and J genes are TRBV11-3 and TRBJ1-2; 11 bases are a match to TRBD1. Germline CDR1 SGHNT, CDR2 YENEEA. CDR3 length equals 14 residues. V trimming: 4 bases; J trimming: 5 bases; junction bases outside the gene matches: 3. CDR3 residues: CASSWGQGGYGYTF. In nucleotides, the CDR3 is TGTGCCAGCAGCTGGGGACAGGGGGGGTATGGCTACACCTTC. Full variable domain (rest looked up from reference TRBV11-3 and TRBJ1-2): EAGVVQSPRYKIIEKKQPVAFWCNPISGHNTLYWYLQNLGQGPELLIRYENEEAVDDSQLPKDRFSAERLKGVDSTLKIQPAELGDSAVYLCASSWGQGGYGYTFGSGTRLTVV.

The CDR3, as DNA: TGCGCCAGCAGCCAGACCGGGACAGGCCCCAATGAGCAGTTCTTC. Translating it yields CASSQTGTGPNEQFF. V and J are TRBV4-3 and TRBJ2-1, with 8 bases aligning to TRBD1. V shed 3 bases, J shed 6 bases, and the junction held 7 bases outside the gene matches. The CDR3 has 15 amino acids. Germline CDR1 is LGHNA and CDR2 is YSLEER.

The V gene is TRBV7-2, the J gene TRBJ2-7; 11 bases line up with TRBD2. CDR3 length equals 19 residues. V shed 0 bases and J 3 bases; nucleotides not matched to a gene: 13. The germline V gene encodes CDR1 SGHTA and CDR2 FQGNSA. The chain's CDR3 is CASSLAPRTSGFPLYEQYF. In DNA, the CDR3 is TGTGCCAGCAGCTTAGCGCCCCGGACTAGCGGGTTCCCACTCTACGAGCAGTACTTC.

This chain links TRBV6-6 with TRBJ2-1; 10 bases match TRBD1. The CDR3 consists of 14 residues. The germline V gene encodes CDR1 MNHNY and CDR2 SVGAGI (reference sequence). The V segment lost 5 bases and the J segment 4 bases; nucleotides outside the gene matches: 2. Here the CDR3 DNA reads TGTGCCAGCAGTGGGACAGGGGAATACAATGAGCAGTTCTTC. It encodes CASSGTGEYNEQFF.

The chain combines TRBV6-1 with TRBJ2-1; 8 bases agree with TRBD1. CDR3 length: 14 amino acids. Per the germline V gene, CDR1 is MNHNS and CDR2 is SASEGT. V shed 11 bases, J shed 8 bases, and the junction held 14 bases outside the gene matches. This CDR3 is CAWARTGRLDEQFF. In DNA, the CDR3 is TGTGCCTGGGCCCGGACAGGGCGGTTGGATGAGCAGTTCTTC.

The chain couples TRBV18 to TRBJ1-6; 8 positions agree with TRBD1. This CDR3 is built from 15 residues. Germline V gene data show CDR1 as KGHSH and CDR2 as LQKENI. V lost 3 bases, J lost 6 bases, and 4 bases stayed unmatched. The chain's CDR3 is CASSPTGGGNSPLHF. The CDR3 nucleotides read TGTGCCAGCTCACCCACAGGGGGAGGTAATTCACCCCTCCACTTT.

The rearrangement links TRBV5-6 to TRBJ2-7; 8 nucleotides align to TRBD1. Germline CDR1 reads SGHDT; CDR2 reads YYEEEE. The CDR3 contains 15 residues. V dropped 2 bases and J dropped 3; count of bases not matched to a gene: 7. CDR3 DNA: TGTGCCAGCAGCTTCAGGGGGCCTCTTCGCTACGAGCAGTACTTC. Translation: CASSFRGPLRYEQYF. Using reference TRBV5-6 and TRBJ2-7 for the parts outside the CDR3, the full variable domain is DAGVTQSPTHLIKTRGQQVTLRCSPKSGHDTVSWYQQALGQGPQFIFQYYEEEERQRGNFPDRFSGHQFPNYSSELNVNALLLGDSALYLCASSFRGPLRYEQYFGPGTRLTVT.

The rearrangement uses TRBV2 and TRBJ1-1; TRBD1 agrees at 7 bases. This CDR3 spans 14 amino acids. The J segment lost 4 bases and the V segment lost 8 bases, leaving 10 bases of the junction unmatched. CDR1 and CDR2 (germline): SNHLY, FYNNEI. The CDR3 DNA follows: TGTGCCAGCGGCCTTTGGACAGGTACCACTGAAGCTTTCTTT. It encodes CASGLWTGTTEAFF.

This chain links TRBV29-1 with TRBJ1-2, with D perhaps matching TRBD1 (5 bases). V was pared by 5 bases and J by 6 bases, with 19 bases between. The V gene's germline CDR1 is SQVTM and CDR2 ANQGSEA. The CDR3 length is 14 residues. DNA for the CDR3: TGCAGCGTTCGCGGGGGGGGAGGGGAGGATGGCTACACCTTC. It is translated as CSVRGGGGEDGYTF.

This chain uses TRBV29-1 with TRBJ2-1; 8 nucleotides match TRBD2. Germline CDR1 is SQVTM and CDR2 is ANQGSEA. J gave up 5 bases and V 7 bases, and 7 bases lay outside the gene matches. The CDR3 is 13 residues long. The CDR3 is CSGFGGANNEQFF. CDR3 sequence (DNA): TGCAGCGGGTTCGGGGGGGCAAACAATGAGCAGTTCTTC.

The V and J genes are TRBV6-1 and TRBJ1-5, with 8 nucleotides matching TRBD1. This CDR3 is 15 amino acids long. Germline assignment: CDR1 MNHNS and CDR2 SASEGT. The J segment lost 5 bases and the V segment lost 0 bases, leaving 3 bases of the junction unmatched. CDR3: CASSEASGGHQPQHF. Written as DNA, the CDR3 is TGTGCCAGCAGTGAAGCGTCAGGGGGCCATCAGCCCCAGCATTTT.

V is TRBV19 and J is TRBJ2-1, with 10 bases that match TRBD1. The CDR3 totals 17 residues. Germline trimming cut 5 bases from V and 4 bases from J; bases unmatched to any gene: 11. Germline CDR1 and CDR2: LNHDA and SQIVND (reference sequence). The CDR3 loop is CASSPLPGQGLYNEQFF. The CDR3 DNA reads as TGTGCCAGTAGTCCCCTGCCGGGACAGGGGTTATACAATGAGCAGTTCTTC.

J is TRBJ1-1 and V is TRBV2; D unclear. The V end was cut by 3 bases, the J end by 4 bases, with 9 bases between. The CDR3 covers 13 residues. Per germline, CDR1 SNHLY and CDR2 FYNNEI. DNA of the CDR3: TGTGCCAGCAGTGATGAGGGTGGCACTGAAGCTTTCTTT. It is translated as CASSDEGGTEAFF. The variable domain in full, with the rest retrieved from reference TRBV2 and TRBJ1-1, is EPEVTQTPSHQVTQMGQEVILRCVPISNHLYFYWYRQILGQKVEFLVSFYNNEISEKSEIFDDQFSVERPDGSNFTLKIRSTKLEDSAMYFCASSDEGGTEAFFGQGTRLTVV.

This chain connects TRBV4-1 to TRBJ1-3, with 8 bases that match TRBD1. The CDR3 extends over 15 amino acids. Germline V lookup: CDR1 MGHRA, CDR2 YSYEKL. V lost 3 bases to trimming and J lost 3 bases; unmatched junction nucleotides: 4. DNA for the CDR3: TGCGCCAGCAGCCACGCGACAGGGGTTGGAAACACCATATATTTT. This gives the protein CASSHATGVGNTIYF.

CDR3 bases: TGTGCCAGCAGCTTAGAGGACCAGGGGGGCCATGGCTACACCTTC. It specifies CASSLEDQGGHGYTF. The chain joins TRBV7-9 to TRBJ1-2, with 7 positions matching TRBD1. Germline CDR1 SEHNR, CDR2 FQNEAQ (reference sequence). V lost 1 base, J lost 6 bases, and 8 bases stayed unmatched. CDR3 length: 15 amino acids.

The chain combines TRBV5-4 with TRBJ2-7; D may be TRBD2 (7 bases). With 4 bases removed from V and 5 bases from J, the gap between germline ends came to 19 bases. The CDR3 runs to 15 residues. The V gene's germline CDR1 is SGHNT and CDR2 YYREEE (reference sequence). CDR3 residues: CASSPGGRGSHEQYF. The CDR3 DNA reads as TGTGCCAGCAGCCCGGGGGGCAGGGGTTCCCACGAGCAGTACTTC.

The gene calls are TRBV5-1 and TRBJ2-1; D may be TRBD2 (5 bases). CDR1 and CDR2 from the germline V gene are SGHRS and YFSETQ. Trimming removed 7 bases at V and 1 base at J, with 15 bases between. The CDR3 covers 15 residues. CDR3 in DNA: TGCGCCAGCCCGCGGGTTTCCCCATCCTACAATGAGCAGTTCTTC. Translating it yields CASPRVSPSYNEQFF.

This chain uses TRBV18 with TRBJ1-2, with a weak D call TRBD1 (6 bases). This CDR3 comprises 16 residues. V was shortened by 1 base and J by 4 bases, with 16 bases between the two germline ends. Germline V gives CDR1 KGHSH, CDR2 LQKENI. The CDR3 here is CASSPRHGGLAYGYTF. CDR3 in DNA: TGTGCCAGCTCACCACGGCACGGGGGGCTAGCCTATGGCTACACCTTC.

The V and J genes are TRBV28 and TRBJ2-7, with 7 positions matching TRBD1. The CDR3 is 15 amino acids. CDR1 MDHEN and CDR2 SYDVKM come from the germline V gene. V lost 6 bases and J lost 3; bases outside the gene matches: 11. The CDR3 region is CASRFPGGQIYEQYF. Written as DNA, the CDR3 is TGTGCCAGCAGATTTCCAGGGGGACAAATCTACGAGCAGTACTTC. Drawing the rest from reference TRBV28 and TRBJ2-7, the complete variable domain is DVKVTQSSRYLVKRTGEKVFLECVQDMDHENMFWYRQDPGLGLRLIYFSYDVKMKEKGDIPEGYSVSREKKERFSLILESASTNQTSMYLCASRFPGGQIYEQYFGPGTRLTVT.

The chain links TRBV19 to TRBJ1-2; D is uncertain. CDR1 and CDR2 (germline): LNHDA, SQIVND (reference sequence). Trimming took 5 bases from V and 6 from J, leaving 16 bases between them. This CDR3 is 14 amino acids long. This chain's CDR3 is CASSLVGRADGYTF. For the CDR3, the DNA is TGTGCCAGTAGTCTCGTGGGGAGGGCTGATGGCTACACCTTC.

The genes are TRBV6-5 and TRBJ1-5; TRBD1 aligns across 7 bases. The J segment lost 0 bases and the V segment lost 6 bases, leaving 5 bases of the junction unmatched. The CDR3 extends over 15 amino acids. Per the germline V gene, CDR1 is MNHEY and CDR2 is SVGAGI. CDR3 loop: CASSRGQYSNQPQHF. Written as DNA, the CDR3 is TGTGCCAGCAGCCGGGGACAGTATAGCAATCAGCCCCAGCATTTT.